These 26 T cell receptor beta chains originate from one sample sequenced in a study of OX40 agonist ivuxolimab in advanced cancers. Assay: immunoSEQ multiplex PCR; the TCRdb copy retains only in-frame clones and omits some. The sample contains 25,000 to 35,000 clones, around 83% of which appear only once. Sequences were derived from CD4+ or CD8+ T cells sorted from blood, sampled in a trial of the OX40 agonist ivuxolimab. These receptors all stem from an adult with an advanced solid tumor such as melanoma, head and neck, liver or kidney cancer.

This clone was seen a single time. Within the sample, other DNA sequences also encode this same CDR3. This chain connects TRBV27 to TRBJ2-5; D call uncertain. Trimming cost V 3 bases and J 5 bases, with 4 bases left between them. The CDR3 totals 11 residues. Per germline, CDR1 MNHEY and CDR2 SMNVEV (reference sequence). As DNA, the CDR3 is TGTGCCAGCAGTTTGGGGGAGACCCAGTACTTC. This sequence encodes CASSLGETQYF.

The gene calls are TRBV6-6 and TRBJ2-2, with no clear D. Germline V gene data show CDR1 as MNHNY and CDR2 as SVGAGI (reference sequence). The CDR3 has 12 residues. V was shortened by 6 bases and J by 6 bases, with 8 bases between the two germline ends. DNA of the CDR3: TGTGCCAGCAGCCCCCTCCCCGGGGAGCTGTTTTTT. It encodes CASSPLPGELFF.

CDR3 in amino acids: CSVEGGDGSNYGYTF. The CDR3 DNA is TGCAGCGTTGAAGGTGGGGACGGATCTAACTATGGCTACACCTTC. The chain recombines TRBV29-1 with TRBJ1-2; a possible D gene is TRBD1 (5 bases). Germline CDR1 and CDR2: SQVTM and ANQGSEA. V was shortened by 1 base and J by 0 bases, with 12 bases between the two germline ends. The CDR3 consists of 15 residues.

The rearrangement uses TRBV5-1 and TRBJ1-1; no clear D gene. Trimming took off 4 bases at V and 0 bases at J, with 13 bases between the two ends. Germline CDR1 reads SGHRS; CDR2 reads YFSETQ. This CDR3 spans 15 amino acids. In DNA form, the CDR3 reads TGCGCCAGCAGCCCCGGTCGGGGTCTGAACACTGAAGCTTTCTTT. It is translated as CASSPGRGLNTEAFF. Using reference TRBV5-1 and TRBJ1-1 for the parts outside the CDR3, the full variable domain is KAGVTQTPRYLIKTRGQQVTLSCSPISGHRSVSWYQQTPGQGLQFLFEYFSETQRNKGNFPGRFSGRQFSNSRSEMNVSTLELGDSALYLCASSPGRGLNTEAFFGQGTRLTVV.

The J gene is TRBJ2-2, the V gene TRBV5-4; D may correspond to TRBD1 or TRBD2 (5 bases each). Trimming removed 7 bases at V and 7 bases at J, with 14 bases between. The length of the CDR3 is 13 residues. The germline V gene encodes CDR1 SGHNT and CDR2 YYREEE (reference sequence). CDR3: CASGQNRGGELFF. In nucleotides, the CDR3 is TGTGCCAGCGGACAAAATCGGGGCGGGGAGCTGTTTTTT. The full variable domain, with the rest looked up from reference TRBV5-4 and TRBJ2-2, is ETGVTQSPTHLIKTRGQQVTLRCSSQSGHNTVSWYQQALGQGPQFIFQYYREEENGRGNFPPRFSGLQFPNYSSELNVNALELDDSALYLCASGQNRGGELFFGEGSRLTVL.

The rearrangement joins TRBV2 to TRBJ2-5, with 7 bases that match TRBD2. Per germline, CDR1 SNHLY and CDR2 FYNNEI. The CDR3 consists of 15 residues. J lost 4 bases, V lost 2 bases, and 7 bases had no gene match. CDR3 nucleotides: TGTGCCAGCAGTGAAAGGGCTAGCGGAAGAGAGACCCAGTACTTC. Residues: CASSERASGRETQYF.

The chain recombines TRBV12-2 with TRBJ1-3. TRBV12-2 is a pseudogene. The CDR3 runs to 16 residues. The CDR3 reads CASRLSVTGTGNTIYF. CDR3 nucleotide sequence: TGTGCAAGTCGCTTATCCGTTACGGGGACTGGAAACACCATATATTTT.

This clone showed up just once. The chain combines TRBV7-9 with TRBJ2-6; D possibly corresponds to TRBD2 (6 bases). In germline, CDR1 is SEHNR, CDR2 FQNEAQ (reference sequence). The CDR3 is 15 residues long. The V and J ends lost 6 bases and 2 bases respectively, with 11 bases between them. CDR3 in DNA: TGTGCCAGCAGTTTTGGGGGGACTGGGGCCAACGTCCTGACTTTC. This encodes CASSFGGTGANVLTF. The full variable domain, rest sourced from reference TRBV7-9 and TRBJ2-6, is DTGVSQNPRHKITKRGQNVTFRCDPISEHNRLYWYRQTLGQGPEFLTYFQNEAQLEKSRLLSDRFSAERPKGSFSTLEIQRTEQGDSAMYLCASSFGGTGANVLTFGAGSRLTVL.

J is TRBJ1-5 and V is TRBV19; 9 nucleotides agree with TRBD1. The CDR3 extends over 15 amino acids. The ends lost 4 bases at V and 5 bases at J; junction bases unmatched: 6. Per germline, CDR1 LNHDA and CDR2 SQIVND (reference sequence). CDR3 nucleotides: TGTGCCAGTAGTACCTTGGACAGGGGCTATCAGCCCCAGCATTTT. Its translation is CASSTLDRGYQPQHF.

This sequence joins TRBV4-1 and TRBJ2-1; no definite D call. Looked up from germline, CDR1 is MGHRA and CDR2 is YSYEKL. The V end lost 4 bases, the J end lost 7 bases, and 8 bases lay between the germline ends. The CDR3 extends over 12 amino acids. The CDR3 DNA sequence: TGCGCCAGCAGCCCAACCCTGAATGAGCAGTTCTTC. It translates to CASSPTLNEQFF.

V and J are TRBV19 and TRBJ2-7; 9 bases line up with TRBD1. The V and J ends lost 5 bases and 3 bases, in that order; junction bases with no gene match: 14. Germline V lookup: CDR1 LNHDA, CDR2 SQIVND (reference sequence). This CDR3 is built from 17 residues. The CDR3 region has the DNA TGTGCCAGTAGTTTCACCACTCGGACAGGGGCGAGCTACGAGCAGTACTTC. It codes for CASSFTTRTGASYEQYF.

This clone is medium-sized within its sample. V usage is TRBV7-2 and J usage is TRBJ1-1; D not resolved. Germline CDR1 is SGHTA and CDR2 is FQGNSA. V was cut by 3 bases and J by 8 bases, with 10 bases left in between. The CDR3 sequence is 12 residues long. CDR3 bases: TGTGCCAGCAGCTTTGATGGGGTCGAAGCTTTCTTT. It yields the protein CASSFDGVEAFF. Combining the CDR3 with reference TRBV7-2 and TRBJ1-1 gives the whole variable domain GAGVSQSPSNKVTEKGKDVELRCDPISGHTALYWYRQSLGQGLEFLIYFQGNSAPDKSGLPSDRFSAERTGGSVSTLTIQRTQQEDSAVYLCASSFDGVEAFFGQGTRLTVV.

V gene TRBV9 combines with J gene TRBJ1-1; 7 bases align to TRBD1. Trimming took 4 bases from V and 5 from J; bases not matched to a gene: 8. The germline V gene has CDR1 SGDLS and CDR2 YYNGEE. The CDR3 is made up of 14 amino acids. The CDR3 DNA reads TGTGCCAGCAGCCGTTCAGGGGGTGGGACTGAAGCTTTCTTT. Its protein product is CASSRSGGGTEAFF.

The chain uses TRBV4-1 and TRBJ1-1, with no clear D. Germline V CDR1 and CDR2: MGHRA, YSYEKL. Trimming cost V 6 bases and J 1 base, with 9 bases left between them. This CDR3 has 13 residues. In DNA form, the CDR3 reads TGCGCCAGCAGACTTACTCCGAACACTGAAGCTTTCTTT. This translates into CASRLTPNTEAFF.

In its sample, this clone was seen a few times. This chain connects TRBV25-1 to TRBJ1-6; 7 bases line up with TRBD1. The length of the CDR3 is 15 residues. Germline V lookup: CDR1 MGHDK, CDR2 SYGVNS. The ends lost 4 bases at V and 7 bases at J; junction bases unmatched: 7. CDR3: CASSGWTGSNSPLHF. The DNA for the CDR3 is TGTGCCAGCAGTGGCTGGACAGGATCCAATTCACCCCTCCACTTT.

This chain connects TRBV9 to TRBJ2-1, with TRBD2 as a possible D gene (5 bases). This CDR3 region has 16 residues. V lost 3 bases, J lost 6 bases, and 19 bases lay in between. Per the germline V gene, CDR1 is SGDLS and CDR2 is YYNGEE. For the CDR3, the DNA is TGTGCCAGCAGCGCCTCCGGGAACCCTAAGGTCAATGAGCAGTTCTTC. It translates to CASSASGNPKVNEQFF.

By its share, this clone is medium-sized (0.01 to 0.1%). The V and J genes are TRBV7-9 and TRBJ2-1; perhaps TRBD2 as D (6 bases). CDR1 is SEHNR and CDR2 is FQNEAQ in the germline V gene (reference sequence). Trimming shortened V by 1 base and J by 8 bases, and 12 bases separated the two germline ends. The CDR3 length is 14 residues. CDR3 DNA sequence: TGTGCCAGCAGCTTAGATAGGCCGGGGGATGAGCAGTTCTTC. Amino acids: CASSLDRPGDEQFF.

The chain joins TRBV10-2 to TRBJ2-1; 12 positions agree with TRBD2. Germline values: CDR1 WSHSY, CDR2 SAAADI. The CDR3 is made up of 17 amino acids. Unmatched junction bases numbered 7, after V lost 6 bases and J lost 1 base. The CDR3 DNA reads as TGCGCCAGCAGGACTAGCGGGGGACAACCTTCCTACAATGAGCAGTTCTTC. Translation: CASRTSGGQPSYNEQFF.

The CDR3, as DNA: TGTGCCAGCAGCGCCCGCACAGATACGCAGTATTTT. Its translation: CASSARTDTQYF. The V call is TRBV7-9, the J call TRBJ2-3; D call uncertain. Germline assignment: CDR1 SEHNR and CDR2 FQNEAQ (reference sequence). This CDR3 is built from 12 residues. Trimming shortened V by 5 bases and J by 1 base, and 4 bases separated the two germline ends.

This clone was seen more than once but under ten times. V usage is TRBV9 and J usage is TRBJ2-7; the D gene is possibly TRBD1 (6 bases). The CDR3 covers 14 residues. Trimming left V 0 bases short and J 2 bases short, with 9 bases between. Germline V gives CDR1 SGDLS, CDR2 YYNGEE. The CDR3 nucleotides read TGTGCCAGCAGCGTAGGCGGACAGCCCTACGAGCAGTACTTC. Translating it yields CASSVGGQPYEQYF.

The chain couples TRBV4-2 to TRBJ1-2, with unresolved D. The CDR3 is 16 amino acids. V lost 0 bases and J lost 0, with 11 bases in between. Germline loops: CDR1 LGHNA, CDR2 YNFKEQ. In DNA, the CDR3 is TGTGCCAGCAGCCAAGATCTAGGCACCTCTAACTATGGCTACACCTTC. It is translated as CASSQDLGTSNYGYTF.

This clone qualifies as large (0.1 to 1%). V usage is TRBV5-6 and J usage is TRBJ2-4; 8 nucleotides line up with TRBD2. This CDR3 contains 16 residues. Losses at the gene ends were 4 bases for V and 0 bases for J; bases not matched to a gene: 6. In germline, CDR1 is SGHDT, CDR2 YYEEEE. CDR3 sequence reads: CASSRAGVVAKNIQYF. The CDR3 region has the DNA TGTGCCAGCAGCCGAGCGGGGGTCGTAGCCAAAAACATTCAGTACTTC.

This clone has more than one count but fewer than ten. The rearrangement joins TRBV7-9 to TRBJ2-7, with D possibly being TRBD1 (5 bases). V was cut by 5 bases and J by 1 base, with 15 bases left in between. Germline CDR1 and CDR2: SEHNR and FQNEAQ (reference sequence). The CDR3 runs to 15 residues. CDR3 bases: TGTGCCAGCAGCCCCTCCTCAGGGTCTTCCTACGAGCAGTACTTC. This codes for CASSPSSGSSYEQYF.

This clone showed up just once. CDR3 sequence (DNA): TGTGCCAGCAGCGTTGAGAACAGTAACACTGAAGCTTTCTTT. Protein: CASSVENSNTEAFF. The J gene is TRBJ1-1, the V gene TRBV9, with unresolved D. V dropped 2 bases and J dropped 2 bases, with 10 bases sitting between them. CDR3 length: 14 residues. Germline lookup yields CDR1 SGDLS and CDR2 YYNGEE. Full variable domain (remainder filled in from reference TRBV9 and TRBJ1-1): DSGVTQTPKHLITATGQRVTLRCSPRSGDLSVYWYQQSLDQGLQFLIQYYNGEERAKGNILERFSAQQFPDLHSELNLSSLELGDSALYFCASSVENSNTEAFFGQGTRLTVV.

The gene calls are TRBV27 and TRBJ2-2; possible D gene TRBD2, 6 bases. The CDR3 extends over 13 amino acids. CDR1 and CDR2 from the germline V gene are MNHEY and SMNVEV (reference sequence). Between the trimmed V and J ends, which lost 3 bases and 5 bases, there was a span of 7 bases. The CDR3: CASSLRETGELFF. The CDR3 nucleotides read TGTGCCAGCAGTTTGCGGGAAACCGGGGAGCTGTTTTTT.

The V and J genes are TRBV27 and TRBJ1-5; D unresolved. The ends were cut back, 5 bases at V and 1 base at J, with 9 bases in the middle. The CDR3 is made up of 14 amino acids. From germline, CDR1 is MNHEY and CDR2 SMNVEV (reference sequence). In nucleotides, the CDR3 is TGTGCCAGCAGTGTTACCAGAAGCAATCAGCCCCAGCATTTT. Its translation: CASSVTRSNQPQHF.